The 14 T cell receptor beta chains below all came from one sample that was sequenced in a study of cytomegalovirus exposure and HLA in healthy donors. Generated by immunoSEQ multiplex PCR, the TCRdb table keeps only in-frame clones and is missing some. Of about 95,000 clones in the sample, less than 85% were seen once. Sequences were obtained from PBMCs. These TCRs come from a man between 18 and 29 years old in good health and CMV-seropositive.

This chain uses TRBV28 with TRBJ1-5, with D uncertain. CDR1 is MDHEN, CDR2 SYDVKM, per germline. This CDR3 comprises 15 residues. V gave up 7 bases and J gave up 1 base, with 14 bases separating them. Here the CDR3 reads CASTRPGLSNQPQHF. CDR3 in DNA: TGTGCCAGCACCCGACCGGGGTTGAGCAATCAGCCCCAGCATTTT.

This clone was recorded only once. The V gene is TRBV5-4, the J gene TRBJ2-7; D is perhaps TRBD1 (5 bases). The germline V and J ends were trimmed by 4 bases and 4 bases, with 12 bases remaining between them. CDR1 is SGHNT and CDR2 is YYREEE in the germline V gene (reference sequence). The CDR3 extends over 13 amino acids. CDR3 in DNA: TGTGCCAGCAGCCGCAGGGATTCGTACGAGCAGTACGTC. Translation: CASSRRDSYEQYV.

J is TRBJ2-2 and V is TRBV19, with TRBD1 matching 9 bases. J was trimmed by 7 bases and V by 7 bases; bases with no gene match: 10. CDR3 length equals 15 residues. Germline V lookup: CDR1 LNHDA, CDR2 SQIVND (reference sequence). Here the CDR3 reads CASMDRGRVVGELFF. The CDR3 DNA is TGTGCCAGTATGGACAGGGGCCGCGTTGTCGGGGAGCTGTTTTTT.

The V gene is TRBV5-1, the J gene TRBJ2-1; possible D gene TRBD2, 5 bases. CDR3 size: 12 residues. Trimming shortened V by 4 bases and J by 12 bases, and 14 bases separated the two germline ends. CDR1 is SGHRS and CDR2 is YFSETQ in the germline V gene. CDR3 loop: CASSTNVGVQFF. The DNA for the CDR3 is TGCGCCAGCAGCACGAACGTGGGAGTGCAGTTCTTC.

V usage is TRBV2 and J usage is TRBJ1-1, with 8 positions matching TRBD1. CDR3 length: 15 residues. J lost 1 base, V lost 5 bases, and 6 bases had no gene match. Germline V gives CDR1 SNHLY, CDR2 FYNNEI. The CDR3: CASSPRTGRNTEAFF. CDR3 DNA sequence: TGTGCCAGCAGTCCCCGGACAGGGCGGAACACTGAAGCTTTCTTT.

The gene calls are TRBV28 and TRBJ2-1, with TRBD1 matching 10 bases. The CDR3 totals 15 residues. The V gene end was trimmed by 6 bases and the J gene end by 2 bases; junction bases not matched to a gene: 4. Germline V lookup: CDR1 MDHEN, CDR2 SYDVKM. CDR3 in DNA: TGTGCCAGCAGGCTAGGGACAGGGGCCTACAATGAGCAGTTCTTC. Protein: CASRLGTGAYNEQFF.

The CDR3 sequence: CASSSGHIKNYGYTF. CDR3 in DNA: TGTGCCAGCAGTTCCGGACACATCAAGAACTATGGCTACACCTTC. The chain joins TRBV28 to TRBJ1-2; D is perhaps TRBD1 (5 bases). V lost 4 bases to trimming and J lost 2 bases, with 14 bases between them. Germline CDR1 reads MDHEN; CDR2 reads SYDVKM. This CDR3 has 15 amino acids.

The chain is built from TRBV18 and TRBJ1-4, with 10 positions matching TRBD1. CDR1 KGHSH and CDR2 LQKENI come from the germline V gene. The CDR3 is 16 residues long. The ends lost 1 base at V and 8 bases at J; junction bases unmatched: 7. CDR3 nucleotide sequence: TGTGCCAGCTCACCACTGTCGGGACAGGGGCTCGAAAAACTGTTTTTT. Its translation is CASSPLSGQGLEKLFF.

The rearrangement joins TRBV4-1 to TRBJ2-7, with TRBD2 matching over 9 bases. CDR1 and CDR2 from the germline V gene are MGHRA and YSYEKL. This CDR3 region has 16 residues. The CDR3 loop reads CASSQVSGRSSYEQYV. CDR3 nucleotide sequence: TGCGCCAGCAGTCAAGTTAGCGGGAGAAGCTCCTACGAGCAGTACGTC.

J is TRBJ2-6 and V is TRBV9; D possibly corresponds to TRBD2 (6 bases). The CDR3 length is 18 residues. Between the trimmed V and J ends, which lost 7 bases and 0 bases, there was a span of 20 bases. Germline V CDR1 and CDR2: SGDLS, YYNGEE. CDR3 loop: CASCYSGAMNSGANVLTF. Written as DNA, the CDR3 is TGTGCCAGCTGTTACTCGGGAGCCATGAACTCTGGGGCCAACGTCCTGACTTTC.

The CDR3 loop is CASSKDRDTEAFF. For the CDR3, the DNA is TGTGCCAGCAGCAAAGACAGGGACACTGAAGCTTTCTTT. V and J are TRBV7-3 and TRBJ1-1; 7 bases align to TRBD1. The CDR3 loop spans 13 amino acids. V lost 5 bases to trimming and J lost 3 bases; unmatched junction nucleotides: 3. Germline assignment: CDR1 SGHTA and CDR2 FQGTGA.

V and J are TRBV19 and TRBJ1-2; 11 bases fit TRBD1. Germline CDR1 LNHDA, CDR2 SQIVND (reference sequence). With 11 bases clipped from V and 8 bases from J, the junction kept 7 bases outside the gene matches. The CDR3 contains 12 residues. The CDR3 is CASTGQGGGYTF. The CDR3 nucleotides are TGTGCCTCTACGGGACAGGGGGGCGGCTACACCTTC.

The chain recombines TRBV19 with TRBJ1-5; 11 positions agree with TRBD1. The V gene's germline CDR1 is LNHDA and CDR2 SQIVND (reference sequence). The V and J ends lost 6 bases and 6 bases, in that order; junction bases with no gene match: 4. This CDR3 has 14 residues. In nucleotides, the CDR3 is TGTGCCAGTAGGGGACAGGGGGGACGTCAGCCCCAGCATTTT. This encodes CASRGQGGRQPQHF.

The V call is TRBV12-5, the J call TRBJ2-3, with 7 bases aligning to TRBD2. CDR1 and CDR2 from the germline V gene are LGHNT and FRNRAP. The CDR3 extends over 16 amino acids. V lost 4 bases, J lost 4 bases, and 11 bases stayed unmatched. CDR3 in DNA: TGTGCTAGTGGTTGGCTGGGGGGGAAGGCGGCAGATACGCAGTATTTT. Translating it yields CASGWLGGKAADTQYF. Based on the CDR3 plus reference TRBV12-5 and TRBJ2-3, the full variable domain is DARVTQTPRHKVTEMGQEVTMRCQPILGHNTVFWYRQTMMQGLELLAYFRNRAPLDDSGMPKDRFSAEMPDATLATLKIQPSEPRDSAVYFCASGWLGGKAADTQYFGPGTRLTVL.